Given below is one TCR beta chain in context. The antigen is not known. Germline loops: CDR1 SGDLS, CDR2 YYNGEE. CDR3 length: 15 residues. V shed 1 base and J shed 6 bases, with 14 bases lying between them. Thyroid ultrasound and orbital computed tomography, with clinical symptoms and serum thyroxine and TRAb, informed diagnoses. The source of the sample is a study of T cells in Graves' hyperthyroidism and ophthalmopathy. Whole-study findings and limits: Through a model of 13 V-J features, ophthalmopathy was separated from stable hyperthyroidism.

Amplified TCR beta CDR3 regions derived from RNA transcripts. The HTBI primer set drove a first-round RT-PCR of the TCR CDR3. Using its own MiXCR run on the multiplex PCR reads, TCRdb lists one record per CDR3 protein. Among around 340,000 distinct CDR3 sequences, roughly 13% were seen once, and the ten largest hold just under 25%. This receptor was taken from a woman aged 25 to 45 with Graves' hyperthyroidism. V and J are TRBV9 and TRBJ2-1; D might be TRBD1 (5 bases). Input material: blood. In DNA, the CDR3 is TGTGCCAGCAGCGTAAGTTCCAGGGTCGGCAATGAGCAGTTCTTC. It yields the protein CASSVSSRVGNEQFF.